This T cell receptor beta chain is from a study of blood T cell repertoires in COVID-19. Study background: Acute and convalescent COVID-19 samples came from the United States, Italy and Spain. From T cells, B-cell-depleted T cells, or PBMCs came the material, which was cDNA or gDNA.

Per the original data handling: Estimation of nucleated cell counts was performed using reference gene primer amplification. Produced via immunoSEQ multiplex PCR; TCRdb's table is partial and in-frame only. V and J calls and clone size are given by that table; D and trimming were obtained from the DNA. The data contain some 210,000 clones, under 90% of them seen just once; the ten biggest clones take up about 8.9%. Assignments of participants to cohorts depended upon their own reported clinical history. The CDR3 is 13 residues long. Deletions cut 1 base from V and 4 bases from J, with 4 bases between. In germline, CDR1 is LGHDT, CDR2 YNNKEL (reference sequence).

This clonotype was sampled from a woman aged 50 to 60 with acute COVID-19. The rearrangement uses TRBV3-1 (or the pseudogene TRBV3-2) and TRBJ2-2; no definite D call. What was sequenced was PBMCs or T cells enriched from blood (not recorded which). The CDR3 protein is CASSQVSTGELFF. Here the CDR3 DNA reads TGTGCCAGCAGCCAAGTTAGCACCGGGGAGCTGTTTTTT.